This TCR beta chain was sequenced for a study of OX40 agonist ivuxolimab in advanced cancers. Across the whole study: Mean age approximately 59 years, range about 20 to 79; around 80% male. The study, taken as a whole, reports: The antigen specificity of the peripheral T cells (those that were expanded) was not determined. At 0.1 to 3.0 mg/kg and by week 6, CD4+ and CD8+ T cells in the blood had expanded clonally.

This clone was detected once. Its antigen is as yet unknown. Some clones are missing from TCRdb's copy, which holds only in-frame ones; the method was immunoSEQ multiplex PCR. The profile shows tens of thousands of clones, roughly four fifths of them singletons. The sequence was obtained from an adult with an advanced solid tumor such as melanoma, head and neck, liver or kidney cancer. The starting material was CD4+ or CD8+ T cells sorted from blood, obtained in a trial of the OX40 agonist ivuxolimab.

The CDR3 DNA is TGTGCCAGCAGCGACCGCCGGAGCAACAATGAGCAGTTCTTC. Translating it yields CASSDRRSNNEQFF. This chain uses TRBV9 with TRBJ2-1; D uncertain. The CDR3 spans 14 residues. The V and J ends lost 3 bases and 5 bases respectively, with 12 bases between them. In germline, CDR1 is SGDLS, CDR2 YYNGEE.